This TCR beta chain was sequenced for a study of cytomegalovirus exposure and HLA in healthy donors. A multiplex PCR was run with 60 Vbeta primers and 13 Jbeta primers. TCRdb's table, derived via immunoSEQ multiplex PCR, lists solely in-frame clones and lacks some. The sample contains fewer than 100,000 clones, roughly 8.2% of which appear only once. The ends were cut back, 5 bases at V and 4 bases at J, with 17 bases in the middle. Germline V gene lookup returns CDR1 MNHEY and CDR2 SMNVEV (reference sequence). This CDR3 is 15 amino acids long. This sequence was found in a man between 50 and 59 years old in good health and CMV-seronegative. Source material: PBMCs. The chain employs TRBV27 and TRBJ1-2, with D uncertain. In DNA form, the CDR3 reads TGTGCCAGCAGTAAAGGAACTCAAGGGAGCTATGGCTACACCTTC. It encodes CASSKGTQGSYGYTF.